These 26 T cell receptor beta chains were sequenced from one sample in a study of control samples from healthy donors and cancer patients. Repertoires were generated with immunoSEQ multiplex PCR, while TCRdb's copy carries only in-frame clones and drops some. Of about 120,000 clones in the sample, over 90% were seen once. The sample was blood. Receptors were obtained from a man under 40 in good health.

This rearrangement joins TRBV7-9 to TRBJ2-1; 8 bases align to TRBD2. Germline V gene sequence: CDR1 SEHNR, CDR2 FQNEAQ (reference sequence). This CDR3 is built from 14 residues. After removal of 8 bases from V and 8 bases from J, the junction contained 11 bases not matched to a gene. In nucleotides, the CDR3 is TGTGCCAGCCCGCGGGGGGTCCCTATTTATGAGCAGTTCTTC. Protein: CASPRGVPIYEQFF.

J is TRBJ1-6 and V is TRBV6-1, with TRBD1 identical over 7 bases. Per germline, CDR1 MNHNS and CDR2 SASEGT. The V segment lost 3 bases and the J segment 5 bases; nucleotides outside the gene matches: 4. The CDR3 has 15 amino acids. DNA for the CDR3: TGTGCCAGCAGTGATAGGGGGCTGGATAATTCACCCCTCCACTTT. It specifies CASSDRGLDNSPLHF.

A single count supports this clone. The gene calls are TRBV19 and TRBJ2-3; a weak D match, TRBD2 (5 bases). Germline-derived CDR1 and CDR2 are LNHDA and SQIVND (reference sequence). The length of the CDR3 is 15 residues. V lost 3 bases to trimming and J lost 5 bases, with 15 bases between them. The CDR3 DNA follows: TGTGCCAGTAGTATCTTGGAACCCGGAGGAGATACGCAGTATTTT. Translated: CASSILEPGGDTQYF.

The chain has TRBV12-3 or TRBV12-4 and TRBJ1-2, with a possible D match to TRBD1 (5 bases). Between the trimmed V and J ends, which lost 2 bases and 4 bases, there was a span of 8 bases. The CDR3 totals 13 residues. CDR3 amino acids: CASSLPGTYGYTF. The DNA for the CDR3 is TGTGCCAGCAGTTTACCAGGGACCTATGGCTACACCTTC.

The V and J genes are TRBV3-1 (or the pseudogene TRBV3-2) and TRBJ1-1; D is possibly TRBD1 (6 bases). Germline V gene data show CDR1 as LGHDT and CDR2 as YNNKEL (reference sequence). V was trimmed by 6 bases and J by 5 bases, leaving 19 bases between them. This CDR3 comprises 15 residues. The CDR3 sequence: CASSKGGVVQTEAFF. The DNA for the CDR3 is TGTGCCAGCAGTAAGGGGGGGGTTGTTCAGACTGAAGCTTTCTTT.

This chain uses TRBV4-1 with TRBJ1-5; weak D call: TRBD1 (5 bases). V lost 3 bases and J 1 base, leaving 13 bases between the germline ends. CDR3 length: 16 amino acids. From germline, CDR1 is MGHRA and CDR2 YSYEKL. CDR3 nucleotide sequence: TGCGCCAGCAGCCAGGTGGGGGGGTACAGCAATCAGCCCCAGCATTTT. It specifies CASSQVGGYSNQPQHF.

This sequence joins TRBV18 and TRBJ2-1; D is uncertain. Germline lookup yields CDR1 KGHSH and CDR2 LQKENI. V gave up 4 bases and J gave up 10 bases, with 8 bases separating them. The CDR3 has 11 amino acids. CDR3: CASSLSQEQFF. The CDR3 nucleotides read TGTGCCAGCTCACTCTCCCAGGAGCAGTTCTTC.

The rearrangement uses TRBV15 and TRBJ2-1, with 8 nucleotides matching TRBD2. The junction had 12 bases not matched to a gene; V was cut back by 7 bases and J by 1 base. Germline-derived CDR1 and CDR2 are LNHNV and YYDKDF (reference sequence). This CDR3 contains 17 residues. The DNA for the CDR3 is TGTGCCACCACCAGGATCCCGGGACTAGGATCCTACAATGAGCAGTTCTTC. Translating it yields CATTRIPGLGSYNEQFF.

The chain couples TRBV7-2 to TRBJ1-2; D remains ambiguous. V was shortened by 5 bases and J by 3 bases, with 16 bases between the two germline ends. Per germline, CDR1 SGHTA and CDR2 FQGNSA. This CDR3 has 15 residues. For the CDR3, the DNA is TGTGCCAGCAGCATATCTCCCGCCCGGCACTATGGCTACACCTTC. Protein product: CASSISPARHYGYTF.

The chain couples TRBV19 to TRBJ2-6; TRBD1 or TRBD2 may be the D gene (5 bases each). The V gene lost 5 bases and the J gene lost 0 bases, with 14 bases spanning the gap. Germline V gene sequence: CDR1 LNHDA, CDR2 SQIVND (reference sequence). This CDR3 contains 17 residues. The CDR3 DNA is TGTGCCAGTAGTCCCGGGACGGCGAGCTCTGGGGCCAACGTCCTGACTTTC. Translated: CASSPGTASSGANVLTF. The complete variable domain, with remaining parts taken from reference TRBV19 and TRBJ2-6, reads DGGITQSPKYLFRKEGQNVTLSCEQNLNHDAMYWYRQDPGQGLRLIYYSQIVNDFQKGDIAEGYSVSREKKESFPLTVTSAQKNPTAFYLCASSPGTASSGANVLTFGAGSRLTVL.

The chain carries TRBV28 and TRBJ1-2; D is perhaps TRBD1 (5 bases). The CDR3 loop spans 14 amino acids. Trimming took 3 bases from V and 3 from J, leaving 11 bases between them. Germline V CDR1 and CDR2: MDHEN, SYDVKM. CDR3 in amino acids: CASSLAGKDYGYTF. The CDR3 DNA reads TGTGCCAGCAGTTTGGCAGGGAAGGACTATGGCTACACCTTC.

The chain carries TRBV5-6 and TRBJ2-2; D is undetermined. V was cut by 1 base and J by 0 bases, with 13 bases left in between. Germline V CDR1 and CDR2: SGHDT, YYEEEE. This CDR3 has 17 amino acids. This CDR3 reads CASSLQTDQPNTGELFF. The CDR3 DNA sequence: TGTGCCAGCAGCTTGCAAACAGACCAACCGAACACCGGGGAGCTGTTTTTT.

The chain couples TRBV25-1 to TRBJ1-2; 9 bases agree with TRBD1. The V gene end was trimmed by 4 bases and the J gene end by 4 bases; junction bases not matched to a gene: 4. Looked up from germline, CDR1 is MGHDK and CDR2 is SYGVNS. The CDR3 consists of 14 residues. CDR3 nucleotide sequence: TGTGCCAGCAGTGTGGGACAGGGACCCTATGGCTACACCTTC. Residues: CASSVGQGPYGYTF.

The rearrangement links TRBV12-3 or TRBV12-4 to TRBJ1-6; D gene uncertain. V was shortened by 7 bases and J by 1 base, with 5 bases between the two germline ends. This CDR3 contains 13 residues. The CDR3 DNA follows: TGTGCCAGCATCGCATCCTATAATTCACCCCTCCACTTT. Translation gives CASIASYNSPLHF.

This chain links TRBV6-5 with TRBJ1-1; D not certain. Trimming pared 11 bases from V and 0 bases from J, leaving 13 bases between. The germline V gene encodes CDR1 MNHEY and CDR2 SVGAGI. The CDR3 runs 13 residues. CDR3 amino acids: CAPHQELNTEAFF. DNA of the CDR3: TGTGCCCCACACCAGGAACTGAACACTGAAGCTTTCTTT.

This rearrangement joins TRBV9 to TRBJ2-1; D might be TRBD2 (5 bases). From germline, CDR1 is SGDLS and CDR2 YYNGEE. The ends were cut back, 0 bases at V and 1 base at J, with 11 bases in the middle. The CDR3 is 16 amino acids. As DNA, the CDR3 is TGTGCCAGCAGCGTAGTTGGCGGACTGTCCTACAATGAGCAGTTCTTC. It yields the protein CASSVVGGLSYNEQFF.

The V gene is TRBV19, the J gene TRBJ1-1, with a possible D match to TRBD1 (6 bases). CDR3 length: 16 residues. Germline CDR1 reads LNHDA; CDR2 reads SQIVND (reference sequence). The V and J ends lost 3 bases and 6 bases respectively, with 20 bases between them. Here the CDR3 DNA reads TGTGCCAGTAGTATTTTAGGGGGGCTAGGGGACCCTGAAGCTTTCTTT. Translation gives CASSILGGLGDPEAFF.

This chain connects TRBV30 to TRBJ1-1; D perhaps matches TRBD1 (6 bases). In germline, CDR1 is GTSNPN, CDR2 SVGIG (reference sequence). This CDR3 has 13 residues. Trimming left V 4 bases short and J 5 bases short, with 14 bases between. The CDR3 nucleotides are TGTGCCTGGAATACGGGGGCTCTAACTGAAGCTTTCTTT. Translation gives CAWNTGALTEAFF.

This chain joins TRBV18 and TRBJ2-7, with D perhaps matching TRBD1 (6 bases). The CDR3 has 15 amino acids. Germline loops: CDR1 KGHSH, CDR2 LQKENI. The V gene lost 3 bases and the J gene lost 2 bases, with 14 bases spanning the gap. CDR3 nucleotide sequence: TGTGCCAGCTCACCTCAGGGGTCCCAAACCTACGAGCAGTACTTC. Translating it yields CASSPQGSQTYEQYF.

The genes are TRBV30 and TRBJ1-5; D not resolved. The CDR3 contains 12 residues. Germline V gene data show CDR1 as GTSNPN and CDR2 as SVGIG (reference sequence). V was clipped by 2 bases and J by 7 bases, with 9 bases between them. The CDR3 sequence is CAWSFIWQPQHF. The CDR3 bases are TGTGCCTGGAGTTTCATTTGGCAGCCCCAGCATTTT.

This clone is a singleton in its sample. The J gene is TRBJ1-2, the V gene TRBV20-1; D unclear. Per the germline V gene, CDR1 is DFQATT and CDR2 is SNEGSKA (reference sequence). The germline V and J ends were trimmed by 6 bases and 5 bases, with 10 bases remaining between them. CDR3 length: 11 amino acids. Here the CDR3 DNA reads TGCAGTGCCGGGCAGACATATGGCTACACCTTC. Translating gives CSAGQTYGYTF.

The chain combines TRBV11-2 with TRBJ1-1; D remains unclear. V was trimmed by 5 bases and J by 1 base, leaving 8 bases between them. The CDR3 spans 13 residues. Germline CDR1 and CDR2: SGHAT and FQNNGV. The CDR3 region has the DNA TGTGCCAGCAGCCTGAACAGGAACACTGAAGCTTTCTTT. Protein sequence: CASSLNRNTEAFF.

The genes are TRBV19 and TRBJ1-3, with D maybe TRBD1 (5 bases). The germline V and J ends were trimmed by 11 bases and 0 bases, with 23 bases remaining between them. Germline V gives CDR1 LNHDA, CDR2 SQIVND (reference sequence). CDR3 length equals 17 residues. The CDR3 sequence is CASNPRGRSSSGNTIYF. The CDR3 coding sequence is TGTGCCTCAAACCCCCGGGGCAGATCAAGCTCTGGAAACACCATATATTTT.

The rearrangement links TRBV10-3 to TRBJ2-3, with D tentatively TRBD2 (6 bases). Germline CDR1 ENHRY, CDR2 SYGVKD. This CDR3 spans 13 amino acids. Trimming removed 10 bases at V and 6 bases at J, with 17 bases between. The CDR3 region has the DNA TGTGCCACCTTGCCCCGAGGGACTGATACGCAGTATTTT. It encodes CATLPRGTDTQYF.

The chain employs TRBV6-2 or TRBV6-3 and TRBJ2-1, with D perhaps TRBD1 (6 bases). The germline gives CDR1 MNHEY, CDR2 SVGEGT. V lost 4 bases and J lost 10, with 14 bases in between. This CDR3 has 13 residues. The CDR3 sequence is CASSFRDRTEQFF. In DNA form, the CDR3 reads TGTGCCAGCAGTTTCCGAGACAGGACCGAGCAGTTCTTC.

V gene TRBV2 combines with J gene TRBJ1-6, with D maybe TRBD1 (6 bases). CDR3 length: 16 residues. CDR1 is SNHLY, CDR2 FYNNEI, per germline. V lost 7 bases and J lost 0, with 13 bases in between. CDR3 coding DNA: TGTGCCAGCACCCTCAGGGGAAGCTCCTATAATTCACCCCTCCACTTT. Its protein product is CASTLRGSSYNSPLHF.